Following are 3 T cell receptor beta chains from one sample sequenced in a study of blood T cell repertoires in COVID-19 (TCRdb year 2020). Libraries were built with the immunoSEQ multiplex PCR assay. This immuneACCESS table, as held by TCRdb, lists in-frame sequences with V and J called but not all clones. Of the missing ones, under half trace to an unresolved V gene in checked studies; the others have no known cause. The sample table records hundreds of thousands of clones; roughly 86% of these occur just once. The ten largest make up around 1.2% of the sample. The sequenced sample consisted of peripheral blood. The receptors were gathered from a man aged 70-80 years with acute or convalescent COVID-19.

The gene calls are TRBV7-2 and TRBJ1-5; TRBD1 matches 10 bases. The CDR3 runs 15 residues. Germline CDR1 and CDR2: SGHTA and FQGNSA. V trimming: 1 base; J trimming: 7 bases; junction bases outside the gene matches: 4. The DNA of the CDR3 is TGTGCCAGCAGCTTAGGGACAGGGGGAGGACAGCCCCAGCATTTT. Translating gives CASSLGTGGGQPQHF.

V and J are TRBV19 and TRBJ1-5, with TRBD1 matching 10 bases. Germline loops: CDR1 LNHDA, CDR2 SQIVND (reference sequence). V gave up 5 bases and J gave up 3 bases; unmatched junction bases: 7. CDR3 length: 16 amino acids. The CDR3 DNA sequence: TGTGCCAGTAGTCCCCGGGACAGGGGCTTCAATCAGCCCCAGCATTTT. This sequence encodes CASSPRDRGFNQPQHF.

V and J are TRBV4-2 and TRBJ2-2; maybe TRBD2 (6 bases). The CDR3 extends over 17 amino acids. Between the trimmed V and J ends, which lost 0 bases and 6 bases, there was a span of 17 bases. In germline, CDR1 is LGHNA, CDR2 YNFKEQ. For the CDR3, the DNA is TGTGCCAGCAGCCAAGACCCGGGACGGGGGAAGGCCGGGGAGCTGTTTTTT. It specifies CASSQDPGRGKAGELFF.